The 27 T cell receptor beta chains reported below all come from one sample, sequenced in a study of OX40 agonist ivuxolimab in advanced cancers. TCRdb's copy holds only in-frame clones and misses some; the assay was immunoSEQ multiplex PCR. The data show approximately 60,000 clones, with approximately 80% seen just once and approximately 0.7% held by the top ten. Material: CD4+ or CD8+ T cells sorted from blood, obtained in a trial of the OX40 agonist ivuxolimab. All receptors come from an adult with an advanced solid tumor such as melanoma, head and neck, liver or kidney cancer.

The rearrangement uses TRBV12-5 and TRBJ2-2; TRBD2 aligns across 7 bases. The germline V gene encodes CDR1 LGHNT and CDR2 FRNRAP. The CDR3 covers 15 residues. Germline trimming cut 7 bases from V and 8 bases from J; bases unmatched to any gene: 13. The CDR3 reads CASAIGRGSFGELFF. Written as DNA, the CDR3 is TGTGCTAGTGCCATAGGGCGGGGGAGTTTTGGGGAGCTGTTTTTT.

The chain carries TRBV11-3 and TRBJ2-1, with D perhaps matching TRBD1 (5 bases). The CDR3 has 14 residues. The germline V gene encodes CDR1 SGHNT and CDR2 YENEEA. The germline V and J ends were trimmed by 3 bases and 6 bases, with 12 bases remaining between them. The CDR3: CASSLDQGGNEQFF. CDR3 sequence (DNA): TGTGCCAGCAGCTTGGACCAGGGTGGCAATGAGCAGTTCTTC.

The chain joins TRBV5-1 to TRBJ2-7; maybe TRBD1 (6 bases). CDR3 length equals 17 residues. CDR1 and CDR2 from the germline V gene are SGHRS and YFSETQ. Trimming pared 0 bases from V and 0 bases from J, leaving 16 bases between. The CDR3 spells CASSLGVRTASSYEQYF. CDR3 coding DNA: TGCGCCAGCAGCTTGGGGGTTAGGACAGCTTCCTCCTACGAGCAGTACTTC.

The CDR3 protein is CSGGSDGELFF. The CDR3 coding sequence is TGCAGTGGCGGGAGTGACGGGGAGCTGTTTTTT. The gene calls are TRBV20-1 and TRBJ2-2, with 7 positions matching TRBD2. V lost 7 bases, J lost 7 bases, and 3 bases stayed unmatched. Germline CDR1 is DFQATT and CDR2 is SNEGSKA (reference sequence). CDR3 size: 11 residues.

The chain couples TRBV4-1 to TRBJ1-2; the D is unclear. The CDR3 extends over 14 amino acids. V shed 0 bases and J shed 4 bases, with 9 bases lying between them. CDR1 and CDR2 from the germline V gene are MGHRA and YSYEKL. This chain's CDR3 is CASSQDSQAYGYTF. In DNA, the CDR3 is TGCGCCAGCAGCCAAGATTCGCAAGCCTATGGCTACACCTTC.

The chain links TRBV28 to TRBJ1-1, with 9 nucleotides matching TRBD1. Germline-derived CDR1 and CDR2 are MDHEN and SYDVKM. The junction had 16 bases not matched to a gene; V was cut back by 5 bases and J by 6 bases. CDR3 length: 17 amino acids. CDR3 coding DNA: TGTGCCAGCAGTCCGCTCCCGGGACAGGGTAGGCTCCCTGAAGCTTTCTTT. Protein product: CASSPLPGQGRLPEAFF.

This chain uses TRBV4-2 with TRBJ2-1; 9 bases map to TRBD2. CDR1 is LGHNA and CDR2 is YNFKEQ in the germline V gene. With 0 bases clipped from V and 3 bases from J, the junction kept 6 bases outside the gene matches. This CDR3 is 17 amino acids long. Written as DNA, the CDR3 is TGTGCCAGCAGCCAAGAGGTTAGCGGGGGAAGCTACAATGAGCAGTTCTTC. Its translation: CASSQEVSGGSYNEQFF.

This clone appeared once. The DNA of the CDR3 is TGCAGCGCAAGTACTAGCGGGGGGGCCAATGAGCAGTTCTTC. Protein: CSASTSGGANEQFF. The rearrangement uses TRBV29-1 and TRBJ2-1, with 13 bases that match TRBD2. Germline loops: CDR1 SQVTM, CDR2 ANQGSEA. The CDR3 is 14 residues long. V was clipped by 7 bases and J by 6 bases; unmatched bases: 6.

The V gene is TRBV6-4, the J gene TRBJ2-3, with D possibly TRBD2 on 7 matching bases. The CDR3 contains 15 residues. The germline gives CDR1 MRHNA, CDR2 SNTAGT. V was shortened by 4 bases and J by 1 base, with 12 bases between the two germline ends. CDR3: CASSAGGLGTDTQYF. The CDR3 DNA sequence: TGTGCCAGCAGTGCGGGGGGCCTGGGCACAGATACGCAGTATTTT.

This chain uses TRBV7-9 with TRBJ1-5; possible D gene TRBD1, 6 bases. Trimming took 1 base from V and 5 from J, leaving 12 bases between them. Germline CDR1 SEHNR, CDR2 FQNEAQ (reference sequence). CDR3 length: 15 residues. In nucleotides, the CDR3 is TGTGCCAGCAGCTTAGGAGTGGACAGTTATCAGCCCCAGCATTTT. As protein: CASSLGVDSYQPQHF.

This clone was recorded only once. V and J are TRBV12-5 and TRBJ2-4; D is possibly TRBD1 (5 bases). The V and J ends lost 2 bases and 8 bases respectively, with 16 bases between them. The germline V gene encodes CDR1 LGHNT and CDR2 FRNRAP. The CDR3 loop spans 15 amino acids. CDR3 amino acids: CASGLNSAGHDIQYF. CDR3 nucleotide sequence: TGTGCTAGTGGTTTGAATTCCGCAGGGCATGACATTCAGTACTTC.

The CDR3 region has the DNA TGTGCCAGTACCGCGGGTAGGGGGACAGGGAGGAATTTTGGCTACACCTTC. Residues: CASTAGRGTGRNFGYTF. This chain links TRBV19 with TRBJ1-2; 9 nucleotides match TRBD1. The V gene's germline CDR1 is LNHDA and CDR2 SQIVND (reference sequence). This CDR3 has 17 amino acids. J was trimmed by 7 bases and V by 7 bases; bases with no gene match: 19.

The chain recombines TRBV7-9 with TRBJ1-2; 8 nucleotides agree with TRBD1. Germline CDR1 reads SEHNR; CDR2 reads FQNEAQ (reference sequence). The ends lost 5 bases at V and 0 bases at J; junction bases unmatched: 5. The CDR3 has 15 amino acids. CDR3 nucleotide sequence: TGTGCCAGCAGCCCGACAGGGGCTACTAACTATGGCTACACCTTC. This encodes CASSPTGATNYGYTF.

The chain links TRBV5-1 to TRBJ2-1; the match to TRBD2 covers 11 bases. Germline CDR1 reads SGHRS; CDR2 reads YFSETQ. The CDR3 has 14 residues. V shed 0 bases, J shed 7 bases, and the junction held 0 bases outside the gene matches. CDR3 sequence: CASSLGLAGNEQFF. The DNA for the CDR3 is TGCGCCAGCAGCTTGGGACTAGCGGGGAATGAGCAGTTCTTC. The whole variable domain, remainder taken from reference TRBV5-1 and TRBJ2-1, is KAGVTQTPRYLIKTRGQQVTLSCSPISGHRSVSWYQQTPGQGLQFLFEYFSETQRNKGNFPGRFSGRQFSNSRSEMNVSTLELGDSALYLCASSLGLAGNEQFFGPGTRLTVL.

The chain couples TRBV6-1 to TRBJ1-4; TRBD1 matches 8 bases. V trimming: 7 bases; J trimming: 7 bases; junction bases outside the gene matches: 11. CDR3 length: 15 amino acids. The germline V gene has CDR1 MNHNS and CDR2 SASEGT. This chain's CDR3 is CASNLNQGAAEKLFF. In DNA form, the CDR3 reads TGTGCCAGCAATTTGAATCAGGGGGCGGCTGAAAAACTGTTTTTT.

In its sample, this clone was seen once. The CDR3 nucleotides read TGTGCCAGCAGTTCCCCCAGGAGACCTGACAATGAGCAGTTCTTC. Translating gives CASSSPRRPDNEQFF. The chain carries TRBV27 and TRBJ2-1; D is undetermined. The germline V gene has CDR1 MNHEY and CDR2 SMNVEV (reference sequence). V was clipped by 4 bases and J by 5 bases, with 15 bases between them. CDR3 length equals 15 residues.

V and J are TRBV11-1 and TRBJ2-3, with TRBD2 matching over 7 bases. Germline-derived CDR1 and CDR2 are SGHAT and FQDESV (reference sequence). V was pared by 4 bases and J by 2 bases, with 12 bases of the junction left unmatched. The CDR3 contains 17 residues. CDR3 DNA sequence: TGTGCCAGCAGCTCAGGGTTGGGAGCGGGACCCACAGATACGCAGTATTTT. As protein: CASSSGLGAGPTDTQYF. The full variable domain, completed using reference TRBV11-1 and TRBJ2-3, is EAEVAQSPRYKITEKSQAVAFWCDPISGHATLYWYRQILGQGPELLVQFQDESVVDDSQLPKDRFSAERLKGVDSTLKIQPAELGDSAMYLCASSSGLGAGPTDTQYFGPGTRLTVL.

The V gene is TRBV5-1, the J gene TRBJ2-7; D possibly corresponds to TRBD2 (7 bases). The germline V and J ends were trimmed by 1 base and 0 bases, with 11 bases remaining between them. This CDR3 contains 15 residues. Per germline, CDR1 SGHRS and CDR2 YFSETQ. CDR3 residues: CASSLRGGTSYEQYF. In DNA, the CDR3 is TGCGCCAGCAGCTTGAGGGGGGGCACCTCCTACGAGCAGTACTTC.

The chain links TRBV5-1 to TRBJ2-1; 9 nucleotides align to TRBD2. There are 15 residues in the CDR3. J was trimmed by 7 bases and V by 0 bases; bases with no gene match: 5. CDR1 is SGHRS, CDR2 YFSETQ, per germline. In DNA form, the CDR3 reads TGCGCCAGCAGCTTGGGAGCGGGGGGCCAAAATGAGCAGTTCTTC. It specifies CASSLGAGGQNEQFF.

This chain connects TRBV6-5 to TRBJ2-7; D possibly corresponds to TRBD1 (6 bases). There are 14 residues in the CDR3. The V end was cut by 7 bases, the J end by 6 bases, with 19 bases between. Germline-derived CDR1 and CDR2 are MNHEY and SVGAGI. Here the CDR3 DNA reads TGTGCCAGCACCAAACCAGGGGCTATCGCCGAGCAGTACTTC. It translates to CASTKPGAIAEQYF.

A few counts support this clone. The CDR3 loop reads CASSERGGVDNEQFF. The CDR3 DNA is TGTGCCAGCAGTGAGCGGGGAGGGGTTGACAATGAGCAGTTCTTC. This chain links TRBV6-4 with TRBJ2-1; TRBD2 agrees at 7 bases. Per germline, CDR1 MRHNA and CDR2 SNTAGT. CDR3 size: 15 residues. V lost 3 bases to trimming and J lost 5 bases; unmatched junction nucleotides: 7.

This sequence joins TRBV2 and TRBJ2-3; D may be TRBD2 (6 bases). This CDR3 contains 11 residues. Germline V gene sequence: CDR1 SNHLY, CDR2 FYNNEI. With 6 bases removed from V and 8 bases from J, the gap between germline ends came to 9 bases. The CDR3 bases are TGTGCCAGCAGGACTAGTGGTACGCAGTATTTT. It is translated as CASRTSGTQYF.

The chain carries TRBV19 and TRBJ2-3; D is uncertain. The CDR3 is made up of 12 amino acids. Germline values: CDR1 LNHDA, CDR2 SQIVND (reference sequence). V was shortened by 1 base and J by 8 bases, with 7 bases between the two germline ends. DNA for the CDR3: TGTGCCAGTAGTATAGCCGATGGTACGCAGTATTTT. Translation gives CASSIADGTQYF.

The chain couples TRBV6-1 to TRBJ1-6, with a weak D call TRBD1 (5 bases). This CDR3 has 15 amino acids. CDR1 is MNHNS and CDR2 is SASEGT in the germline V gene. V was clipped by 6 bases and J by 8 bases, with 17 bases between them. This CDR3 is CASRELRGRHSPLHF. CDR3 bases: TGTGCCAGCAGGGAATTGAGGGGACGGCATTCACCCCTCCACTTT.

The chain combines TRBV4-2 with TRBJ2-7, with D unclear. Per germline, CDR1 LGHNA and CDR2 YNFKEQ. The CDR3 spans 13 residues. Trimming removed 1 base from V and 2 bases from J, with 6 bases in between. For the CDR3, the DNA is TGTGCCAGCAGCCAAGTTTCAGCCTACGAGCAGTACTTC. The encoded protein is CASSQVSAYEQYF.

V gene TRBV5-1 combines with J gene TRBJ1-3, with D possibly being TRBD1 (5 bases). The germline gives CDR1 SGHRS, CDR2 YFSETQ. This CDR3 comprises 15 residues. V shed 0 bases and J shed 4 bases, with 11 bases lying between them. The CDR3 region is CASSLELGRGNTIYF. The CDR3 DNA reads as TGCGCCAGCAGCTTGGAATTGGGGCGCGGAAACACCATATATTTT.

V and J are TRBV6-1 and TRBJ1-4; D might be TRBD1 (5 bases). CDR3 size: 19 residues. In germline, CDR1 is MNHNS, CDR2 SASEGT. Trimming pared 3 bases from V and 7 bases from J, leaving 27 bases between. For the CDR3, the DNA is TGTGCCAGCAGTGACCTATCCGGGACGGCGGGGAGGTGGTTTGAAAAACTGTTTTTT. Its protein product is CASSDLSGTAGRWFEKLFF.